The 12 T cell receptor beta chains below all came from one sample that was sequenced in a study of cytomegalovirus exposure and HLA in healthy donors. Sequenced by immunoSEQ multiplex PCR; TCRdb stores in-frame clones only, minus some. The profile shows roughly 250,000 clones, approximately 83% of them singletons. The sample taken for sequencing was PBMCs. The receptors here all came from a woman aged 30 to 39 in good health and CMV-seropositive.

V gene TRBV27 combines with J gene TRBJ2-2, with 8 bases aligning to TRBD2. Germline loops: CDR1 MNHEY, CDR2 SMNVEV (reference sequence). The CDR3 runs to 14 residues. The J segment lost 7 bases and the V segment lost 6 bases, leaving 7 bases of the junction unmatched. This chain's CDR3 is CASSSGSRFGELFF. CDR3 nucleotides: TGTGCCAGCAGCAGCGGGAGTCGTTTCGGGGAGCTGTTTTTT.

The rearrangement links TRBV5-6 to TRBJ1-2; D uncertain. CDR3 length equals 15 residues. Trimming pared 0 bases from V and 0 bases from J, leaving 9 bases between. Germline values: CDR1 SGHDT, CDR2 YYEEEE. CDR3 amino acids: CASSLGGLANYGYTF. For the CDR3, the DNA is TGTGCCAGCAGCTTGGGAGGGTTAGCTAACTATGGCTACACCTTC.

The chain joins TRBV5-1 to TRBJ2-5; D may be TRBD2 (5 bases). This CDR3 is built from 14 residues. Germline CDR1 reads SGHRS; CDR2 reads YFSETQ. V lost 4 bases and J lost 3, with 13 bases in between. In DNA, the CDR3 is TGCGCCAGCAGCCCGATAGCGTTCGAAGAGACCCAGTACTTC. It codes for CASSPIAFEETQYF.

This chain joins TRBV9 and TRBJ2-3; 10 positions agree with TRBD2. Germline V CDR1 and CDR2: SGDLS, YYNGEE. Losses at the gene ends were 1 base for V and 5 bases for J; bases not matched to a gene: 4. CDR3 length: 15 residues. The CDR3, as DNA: TGTGCCAGCAGCGTAAAAGCGGGAGGGATAGATACGCAGTATTTT. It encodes CASSVKAGGIDTQYF. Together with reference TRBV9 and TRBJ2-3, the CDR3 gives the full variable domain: DSGVTQTPKHLITATGQRVTLRCSPRSGDLSVYWYQQSLDQGLQFLIQYYNGEERAKGNILERFSAQQFPDLHSELNLSSLELGDSALYFCASSVKAGGIDTQYFGPGTRLTVL.

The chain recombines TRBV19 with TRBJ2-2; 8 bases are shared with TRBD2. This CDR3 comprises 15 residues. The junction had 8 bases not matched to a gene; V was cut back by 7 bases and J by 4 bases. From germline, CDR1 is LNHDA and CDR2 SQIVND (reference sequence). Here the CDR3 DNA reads TGTGCCAGTACGAACACGGGGGGGTCCACCGGGGAGCTGTTTTTT. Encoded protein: CASTNTGGSTGELFF.

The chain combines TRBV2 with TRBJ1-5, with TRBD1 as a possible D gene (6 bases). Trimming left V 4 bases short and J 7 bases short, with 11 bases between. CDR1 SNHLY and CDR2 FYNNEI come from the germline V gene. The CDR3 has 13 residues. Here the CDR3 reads CASSGQGQQPQHF. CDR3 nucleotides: TGTGCCAGCAGTGGTCAGGGGCAACAGCCCCAGCATTTT.

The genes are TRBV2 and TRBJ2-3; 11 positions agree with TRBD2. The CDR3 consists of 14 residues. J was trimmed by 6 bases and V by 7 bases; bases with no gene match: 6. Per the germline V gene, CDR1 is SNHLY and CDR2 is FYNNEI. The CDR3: CASKLAGGADTQYF. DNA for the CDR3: TGTGCCAGCAAGCTAGCGGGAGGTGCCGATACGCAGTATTTT.

CDR3 DNA: TGCGCCAGCAGTGGGCCTAGCGGGAGCACCTCCGGGGAGCTGTTTTTT. It is translated as CASSGPSGSTSGELFF. V and J are TRBV4-1 and TRBJ2-2, with 10 bases aligning to TRBD2. Germline V gene data show CDR1 as MGHRA and CDR2 as YSYEKL. This CDR3 has 16 amino acids. V gave up 6 bases and J gave up 6 bases; unmatched junction bases: 10.

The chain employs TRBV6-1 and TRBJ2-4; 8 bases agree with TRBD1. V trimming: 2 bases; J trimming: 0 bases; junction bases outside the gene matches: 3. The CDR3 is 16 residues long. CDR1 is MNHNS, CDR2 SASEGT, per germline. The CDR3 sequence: CASSEQGAGAKNIQYF. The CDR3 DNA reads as TGTGCCAGCAGTGAACAGGGGGCTGGAGCCAAAAACATTCAGTACTTC.

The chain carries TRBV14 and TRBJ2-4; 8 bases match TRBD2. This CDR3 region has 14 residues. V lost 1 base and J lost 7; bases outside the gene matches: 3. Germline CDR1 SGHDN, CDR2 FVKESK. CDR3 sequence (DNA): TGTGCCAGCAGCCAAGGACTAGCGTGGAACATTCAGTACTTC. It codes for CASSQGLAWNIQYF. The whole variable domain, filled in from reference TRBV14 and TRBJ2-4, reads EAGVTQFPSHSVIEKGQTVTLRCDPISGHDNLYWYRRVMGKEIKFLLHFVKESKQDESGMPNNRFLAERTGGTYSTLKVQPAELEDSGVYFCASSQGLAWNIQYFGAGTRLSVL.

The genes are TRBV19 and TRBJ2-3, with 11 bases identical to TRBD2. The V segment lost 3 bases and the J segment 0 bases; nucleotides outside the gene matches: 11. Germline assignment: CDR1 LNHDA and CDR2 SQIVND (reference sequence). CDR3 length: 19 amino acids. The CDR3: CASSMYSGLAGGSTDTQYF. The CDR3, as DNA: TGTGCCAGTAGTATGTATAGCGGTCTAGCGGGAGGAAGCACAGATACGCAGTATTTT. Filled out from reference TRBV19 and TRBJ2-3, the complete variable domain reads DGGITQSPKYLFRKEGQNVTLSCEQNLNHDAMYWYRQDPGQGLRLIYYSQIVNDFQKGDIAEGYSVSREKKESFPLTVTSAQKNPTAFYLCASSMYSGLAGGSTDTQYFGPGTRLTVL.

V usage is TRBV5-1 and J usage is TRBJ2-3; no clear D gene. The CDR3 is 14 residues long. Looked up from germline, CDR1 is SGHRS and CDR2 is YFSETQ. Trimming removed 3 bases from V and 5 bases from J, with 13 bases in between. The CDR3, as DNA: TGCGCCAGCAGCTCCACCGACATAGTAGATACGCAGTATTTT. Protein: CASSSTDIVDTQYF. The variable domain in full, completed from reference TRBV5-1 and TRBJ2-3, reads KAGVTQTPRYLIKTRGQQVTLSCSPISGHRSVSWYQQTPGQGLQFLFEYFSETQRNKGNFPGRFSGRQFSNSRSEMNVSTLELGDSALYLCASSSTDIVDTQYFGPGTRLTVL.